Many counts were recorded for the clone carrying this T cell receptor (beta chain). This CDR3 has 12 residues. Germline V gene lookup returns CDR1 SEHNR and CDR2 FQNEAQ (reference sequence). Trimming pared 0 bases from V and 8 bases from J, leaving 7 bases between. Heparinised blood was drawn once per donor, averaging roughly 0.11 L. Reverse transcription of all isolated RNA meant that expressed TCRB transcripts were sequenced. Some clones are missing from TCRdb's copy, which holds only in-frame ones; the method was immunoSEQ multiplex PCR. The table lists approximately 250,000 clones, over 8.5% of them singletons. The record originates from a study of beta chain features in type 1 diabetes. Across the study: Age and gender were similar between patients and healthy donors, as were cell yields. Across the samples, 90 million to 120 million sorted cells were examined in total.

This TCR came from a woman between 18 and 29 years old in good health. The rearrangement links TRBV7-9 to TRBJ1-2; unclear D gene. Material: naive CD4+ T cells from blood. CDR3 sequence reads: CASSLAEGGYTF. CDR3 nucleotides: TGTGCCAGCAGCTTAGCGGAGGGAGGCTACACCTTC.